These T cell receptor beta chains were read from a single sample in a study of blood T cell repertoires in COVID-19. Assay: immunoSEQ multiplex PCR; the TCRdb copy retains only in-frame clones and omits some. The sample contains a few hundred thousand clones, about nine tenths of which appear only once. The sample was peripheral blood. These receptors were obtained from a woman aged 60 to 75 with acute or convalescent COVID-19. CDR3s include the opening cysteine and the closing phenylalanine or tryptophan. A D gene is named only where the DNA matches it firmly. Size values are once, few and many counts, or a class for expanded clones, and some rows have none.

CDR3: CASSVGQGMNTGELFF; DNA: TGTGCCAGCAGCGTCGGACAGGGGATGAACACCGGGGAGCTGTTTTTT; length: 16; V: TRBV9; D: TRBD1; J: TRBJ2-2; size: -
CDR3: CASSARGTGDNSPLHF; DNA: TGTGCCAGCAGCGCCCGGGGCACAGGGGATAATTCACCCCTCCACTTT; length: 16; V: TRBV9; D: TRBD1; J: TRBJ1-6; size: -
CDR3: CASSPIAGQGLGQAFF; DNA: TGTGCCAGCAGCCCTATCGCGGGACAGGGTTTAGGGCAAGCTTTCTTT; length: 16; V: TRBV27; D: TRBD1; J: TRBJ1-1; size: -
CDR3: CASSYSRVNTGELFF; DNA: TGTGCCAGCAGTTACTCGCGGGTGAACACCGGGGAGCTGTTTTTT; length: 15; V: TRBV6-5; D: -; J: TRBJ2-2; size: -
CDR3: CATSRIRDGNEKLFF; DNA: TGTGCCACCAGCAGAATTCGCGACGGGAATGAAAAACTGTTTTTT; length: 15; V: TRBV15; D: -; J: TRBJ1-4; size: -
CDR3: CASAERDRGQHGYTF; DNA: TGTGCCAGCGCCGAGCGGGACAGGGGGCAACATGGCTACACCTTC; length: 15; V: TRBV28; D: TRBD1; J: TRBJ1-2; size: -
CDR3: CAWNHREDTEAFF; DNA: TGTGCCTGGAACCATCGGGAGGACACTGAAGCTTTCTTT; length: 13; V: TRBV30; D: -; J: TRBJ1-1; size: -
CDR3: CASSSPPGLGNTGELFF; DNA: TGTGCCAGCAGCTCCCCCCCCGGACTAGGGAACACCGGGGAGCTGTTTTTT; length: 17; V: TRBV7-3; D: TRBD2; J: TRBJ2-2; size: -
CDR3: CASSPDRGNTEAFF; DNA: TGTGCCAGCAGTCCGGACAGGGGGAACACTGAAGCTTTCTTT; length: 14; V: TRBV6-5; D: TRBD1; J: TRBJ1-1; size: -
CDR3: CASSAAPLAGGISTDTQYF; DNA: TGTGCCAGCAGCGCGGCGCCACTAGCGGGGGGGATTAGCACAGATACGCAGTATTTT; length: 19; V: TRBV7-3; D: TRBD2; J: TRBJ2-3; size: -
CDR3: CAISESYSGAYNEQFF; DNA: TGTGCCATCAGTGAGTCGTATAGCGGGGCATACAATGAGCAGTTCTTC; length: 16; V: TRBV10-3; D: TRBD2; J: TRBJ2-1; size: once
CDR3: CASSGELGGPQHF; DNA: TGTGCCAGTTCGGGGGAGCTCGGGGGGCCCCAGCATTTT; length: 13; V: TRBV18; D: -; J: TRBJ1-5; size: -
CDR3: CASSSPQGWVTEAFF; DNA: TGTGCCAGCAGCTCCCCGCAGGGGTGGGTCACTGAAGCTTTCTTT; length: 15; V: TRBV7-9; D: -; J: TRBJ1-1; size: -
CDR3: CASSREAEAKNIQYF; DNA: TGTGCCAGCTCACGAGAGGCCGAAGCCAAAAACATTCAGTACTTC; length: 15; V: TRBV18; D: -; J: TRBJ2-4; size: -
CDR3: CASSQATAGFSYGYTF; DNA: TGCGCCAGCAGCCAAGCCACAGCAGGGTTCTCCTATGGCTACACCTTC; length: 16; V: TRBV4-1; D: -; J: TRBJ1-2; size: -
CDR3: CASSLGQAANYGYTF; DNA: TGTGCCAGCAGCTTAGGACAGGCTGCTAACTATGGCTACACCTTC; length: 15; V: TRBV7-2; D: -; J: TRBJ1-2; size: -
CDR3: CASSPNSGRSYEQYF; DNA: TGTGCCAGCAGCCCGAATAGCGGGAGGTCCTACGAGCAGTACTTC; length: 15; V: TRBV11-2; D: TRBD2; J: TRBJ2-7; size: -
CDR3: CASSAGYGTGYEKLFF; DNA: TGTGCCAGCAGCGCCGGATACGGGACAGGGTATGAAAAACTGTTTTTT; length: 16; V: TRBV5-8; D: TRBD1; J: TRBJ1-4; size: -
CDR3: CASSQASDRDYGYTF; DNA: TGCGCCAGCAGCCAAGCCTCGGACAGAGACTATGGCTACACCTTC; length: 15; V: TRBV4-1; D: -; J: TRBJ1-2; size: -
CDR3: CASSFSGTANTEAFF; DNA: TGCGCCAGCAGCTTCTCCGGGACAGCGAACACTGAAGCTTTCTTT; length: 15; V: TRBV5-1; D: TRBD1; J: TRBJ1-1; size: -
CDR3: CASSLRYGSAGGPSEQFF; DNA: TGTGCCAGCAGCCTTCGTTACGGGTCTGCGGGAGGGCCTTCTGAGCAGTTCTTC; length: 18; V: TRBV9; D: TRBD2; J: TRBJ2-1; size: once
CDR3: CASSYTGVWNTEAFF; DNA: TGTGCCAGCAGTTACACGGGGGTGTGGAACACTGAAGCTTTCTTT; length: 15; V: TRBV6-2/TRBV6-3; D: -; J: TRBJ1-1; size: few
CDR3: CASSVRLAETSKTQYF; DNA: TGCGCCAGCAGCGTACGACTAGCGGAGACCTCAAAGACCCAGTACTTC; length: 16; V: TRBV5-1; D: TRBD2; J: TRBJ2-5; size: -
CDR3: CASSPLTALAVGEQFF; DNA: TGTGCTAGCAGCCCGCTTACGGCCCTAGCCGTGGGCGAGCAGTTCTTC; length: 16; V: TRBV7-7; D: -; J: TRBJ2-1; size: once
CDR3: CASSLGLKETQYF; DNA: TGTGCCAGCAGCTTAGGACTCAAAGAGACCCAGTACTTC; length: 13; V: TRBV7-8; D: -; J: TRBJ2-5; size: -
CDR3: CASSFPGHLMNTEAFF; DNA: TGTGCCAGCAGCTTTCCGGGACACCTCATGAACACTGAAGCTTTCTTT; length: 16; V: TRBV7-2; D: -; J: TRBJ1-1; size: -
CDR3: CASSYSEGPNEKLFF; DNA: TGTGCCAGCAGTTACTCGGAGGGGCCTAATGAAAAACTGTTTTTT; length: 15; V: TRBV6-5; D: -; J: TRBJ1-4; size: -
CDR3: CASRLGQGAEEQYF; DNA: TGTGCCAGCCGCTTGGGGCAGGGGGCAGAAGAGCAGTACTTC; length: 14; V: TRBV19; D: TRBD1; J: TRBJ2-7; size: -
CDR3: CASSVQGGGDTQYF; DNA: TGTGCCAGCAGCGTACAGGGCGGTGGAGATACGCAGTATTTT; length: 14; V: TRBV9; D: -; J: TRBJ2-3; size: -
CDR3: CASSVGWGGRYEQYF; DNA: TGTGCCAGCAGCGTAGGGTGGGGGGGAAGATACGAGCAGTACTTC; length: 15; V: TRBV9; D: TRBD2; J: TRBJ2-7; size: -
CDR3: CASGIGGADEQFF; DNA: TGTGCCAGCGGGATTGGGGGGGCCGATGAGCAGTTCTTC; length: 13; V: TRBV12-3/TRBV12-4; D: -; J: TRBJ2-1; size: -
CDR3: CASSPNRFAGSNLYEQYF; DNA: TGTGCCAGCAGTCCGAATCGATTCGCCGGGTCCAACCTCTACGAGCAGTACTTC; length: 18; V: TRBV28; D: -; J: TRBJ2-7; size: -
CDR3: CASSQDLGSLTSYEQYF; DNA: TGCGCCAGCAGCCAAGATCTCGGGAGTCTGACCTCCTACGAGCAGTACTTC; length: 17; V: TRBV4-3; D: -; J: TRBJ2-7; size: few
CDR3: CASIPTGTSANNEQFF; DNA: TGTGCCAGCATTCCGACCGGGACTAGCGCAAACAATGAGCAGTTCTTC; length: 16; V: TRBV27; D: TRBD2; J: TRBJ2-1; size: -
CDR3: CASSHRQGVNTEAFF; DNA: TGTGCCAGCAGTCATCGACAGGGAGTGAACACTGAAGCTTTCTTT; length: 15; V: TRBV7-9; D: TRBD1; J: TRBJ1-1; size: few
CDR3: CASSRGLAGGIETQYF; DNA: TGTGCCAGTAGCCGCGGACTAGCGGGGGGAATAGAGACCCAGTACTTC; length: 16; V: TRBV19; D: TRBD2; J: TRBJ2-5; size: -
CDR3: CASRIQGATEAFF; DNA: TGTGCCAGCAGGATACAGGGGGCCACTGAAGCTTTCTTT; length: 13; V: TRBV6-5; D: TRBD1; J: TRBJ1-1; size: -
CDR3: CASSIWTGADTQYF; DNA: TGTGCCAGCTCGATTTGGACAGGGGCCGATACGCAGTATTTT; length: 14; V: TRBV27; D: TRBD1; J: TRBJ2-3; size: -
CDR3: CASRRLATSTDTQYF; DNA: TGTGCCAGCAGGCGACTAGCGACTAGCACAGATACGCAGTATTTT; length: 15; V: TRBV2; D: TRBD2; J: TRBJ2-3; size: -
CDR3: CASKPQGMQGTEAFF; DNA: TGTGCCAGCAAACCACAGGGTATGCAGGGGACTGAAGCTTTCTTT; length: 15; V: TRBV28; D: -; J: TRBJ1-1; size: -
CDR3: CASSLITGRGLSYEQYF; DNA: TGTGCCAGCAGTTTGATTACGGGCAGGGGTTTATCCTACGAGCAGTACTTC; length: 17; V: TRBV27; D: -; J: TRBJ2-7; size: -
CDR3: CATSDLRSGNTIYF; DNA: TGTGCCACCAGTGATCTTCGTAGTGGAAACACCATATATTTT; length: 14; V: TRBV24-1; D: -; J: TRBJ1-3; size: -
CDR3: CASSLARGWRETQYF; DNA: TGTGCCAGCAGCTTAGCGCGTGGGTGGCGGGAGACCCAGTACTTC; length: 15; V: TRBV7-8; D: -; J: TRBJ2-5; size: -
CDR3: CASSLGDRGGGYTF; DNA: TGTGCCAGCAGCTTAGGGGACAGGGGAGGTGGCTACACCTTC; length: 14; V: TRBV7-9; D: TRBD1; J: TRBJ1-2; size: -
CDR3: CASSFAGYDGYTF; DNA: TGTGCCAGCAGTTTCGCAGGGTACGATGGCTACACCTTC; length: 13; V: TRBV28; D: -; J: TRBJ1-2; size: -
CDR3: CASSLDGFAGAGGNEQFF; DNA: TGTGCCAGCAGCTTAGACGGTTTTGCGGGGGCTGGGGGCAATGAGCAGTTCTTC; length: 18; V: TRBV13; D: -; J: TRBJ2-1; size: -
CDR3: CASSLARGRGTGELFF; DNA: TGCGCCAGCAGCTTGGCCCGAGGTCGGGGGACCGGGGAGCTGTTTTTT; length: 16; V: TRBV5-1; D: -; J: TRBJ2-2; size: -
CDR3: CATRGRPLYEQYF; DNA: TGTGCCACGCGGGGAAGGCCCCTCTACGAGCAGTACTTC; length: 13; V: TRBV28; D: -; J: TRBJ2-7; size: -
CDR3: CATSRVRTSGRVGKNIQYF; DNA: TGTGCCACCAGCAGGGTGCGGACTAGCGGGAGAGTCGGCAAAAACATTCAGTACTTC; length: 19; V: TRBV15; D: TRBD2; J: TRBJ2-4; size: -
CDR3: CASSFVLVHYGYTF; DNA: TGTGCCAGCAGCTTTGTCCTAGTTCACTATGGCTACACCTTC; length: 14; V: TRBV6-2/TRBV6-3; D: -; J: TRBJ1-2; size: few
CDR3: CASSLRTGGGDTQYF; DNA: TGTGCCAGCAGTCTCCGGACAGGGGGCGGAGATACGCAGTATTTT; length: 15; V: TRBV27; D: TRBD1; J: TRBJ2-3; size: -
CDR3: CATSRDHGRDYEQYF; DNA: TGTGCCACCAGCAGAGATCACGGGAGGGACTACGAGCAGTACTTC; length: 15; V: TRBV15; D: TRBD2; J: TRBJ2-7; size: -
CDR3: CASSLAGSEKLFF; DNA: TGTGCCAGCAGTTTGGCAGGGTCGGAAAAACTGTTTTTT; length: 13; V: TRBV12-3/TRBV12-4; D: -; J: TRBJ1-4; size: -
CDR3: CASSLDRGNSPLHF; DNA: TGTGCCAGCAGCTTAGACAGGGGTAATTCACCCCTCCACTTT; length: 14; V: TRBV5-5; D: TRBD1; J: TRBJ1-6; size: many